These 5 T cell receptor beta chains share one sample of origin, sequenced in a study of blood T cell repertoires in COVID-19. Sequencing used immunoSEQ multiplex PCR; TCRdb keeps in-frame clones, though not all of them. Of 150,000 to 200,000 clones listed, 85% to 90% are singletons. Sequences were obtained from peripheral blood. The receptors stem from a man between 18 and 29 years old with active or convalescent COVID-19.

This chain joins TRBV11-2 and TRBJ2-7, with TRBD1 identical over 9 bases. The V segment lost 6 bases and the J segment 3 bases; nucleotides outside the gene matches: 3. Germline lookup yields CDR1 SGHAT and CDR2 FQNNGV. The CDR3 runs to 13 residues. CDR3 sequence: CASRGQGGYEQYF. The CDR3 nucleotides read TGTGCCAGCAGGGGACAGGGAGGCTACGAGCAGTACTTC.

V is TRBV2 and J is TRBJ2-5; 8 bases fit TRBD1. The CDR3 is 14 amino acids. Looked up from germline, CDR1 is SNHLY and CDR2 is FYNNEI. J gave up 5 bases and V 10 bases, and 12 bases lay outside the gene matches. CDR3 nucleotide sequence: TGTGCCACCAAGTTCGACAGGGGTGCGGAGACCCAGTACTTC. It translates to CATKFDRGAETQYF.

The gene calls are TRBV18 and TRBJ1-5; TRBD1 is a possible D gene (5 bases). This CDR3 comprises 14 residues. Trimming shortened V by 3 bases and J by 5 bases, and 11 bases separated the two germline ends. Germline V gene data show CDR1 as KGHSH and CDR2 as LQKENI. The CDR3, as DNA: TGTGCCAGCTCACCGGGGCAGGGCGATCAGCCCCAGCATTTT. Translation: CASSPGQGDQPQHF. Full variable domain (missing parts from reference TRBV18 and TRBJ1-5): NAGVMQNPRHLVRRRGQEARLRCSPMKGHSHVYWYRQLPEEGLKFMVYLQKENIIDESGMPKERFSAEFPKEGPSILRIQQVVRGDSAAYFCASSPGQGDQPQHFGDGTRLSIL.

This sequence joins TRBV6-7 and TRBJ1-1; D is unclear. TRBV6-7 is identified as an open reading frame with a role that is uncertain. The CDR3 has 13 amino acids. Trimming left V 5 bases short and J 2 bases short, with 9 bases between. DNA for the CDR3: TGTGCCAGCAGTAACGTAGAAAACACTGAAGCTTTCTTT. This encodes CASSNVENTEAFF.

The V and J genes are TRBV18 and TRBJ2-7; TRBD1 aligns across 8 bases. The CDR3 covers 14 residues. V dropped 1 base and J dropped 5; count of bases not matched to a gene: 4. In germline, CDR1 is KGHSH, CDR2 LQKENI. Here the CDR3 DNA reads TGTGCCAGCTCACCACTTGGACAGGGCCACGAGCAGTACGTC. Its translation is CASSPLGQGHEQYV.